The 28 T cell receptor beta chains reported below all come from one sample, sequenced in a study of shared clonotypes between healthy human individuals. Clones were read by immunoSEQ multiplex PCR, and TCRdb kept only the in-frame ones, dropping some. The sample consists of about 2 million clones, roughly 94% of them appearing once. The sample consisted of naive CD4+ T cells sorted from blood. Subset in this sample: CD45RA+ positively selected. These receptors all stem from a man in his late teens or twenties in good health.

V and J are TRBV30 and TRBJ2-1; 7 bases align to TRBD2. Unmatched junction bases numbered 4, after V lost 5 bases and J lost 0 bases. The CDR3 length is 14 residues. Germline lookup yields CDR1 GTSNPN and CDR2 SVGIG (reference sequence). The CDR3 sequence is CAWALAGSYNEQFF. The CDR3 coding sequence is TGTGCCTGGGCCTTAGCGGGCTCCTACAATGAGCAGTTCTTC.

V usage is TRBV30 and J usage is TRBJ1-2; D call uncertain. Per germline, CDR1 GTSNPN and CDR2 SVGIG (reference sequence). Trimming left V 2 bases short and J 7 bases short, with 11 bases between. CDR3 length: 12 residues. The CDR3 sequence is CAWSNEGSGYTF. CDR3 in DNA: TGTGCCTGGAGTAACGAAGGATCTGGCTACACCTTC.

This clone was recorded only once. The V call is TRBV30, the J call TRBJ2-1; 7 bases line up with TRBD2. J gave up 13 bases and V 4 bases, and 10 bases lay outside the gene matches. Per germline, CDR1 GTSNPN and CDR2 SVGIG (reference sequence). The CDR3 runs 12 residues. The CDR3, as DNA: TGTGCCTGGATTCCCTTAGCGGGTCCCCAGTTCTTC. Amino acid sequence: CAWIPLAGPQFF.

The chain carries TRBV2 and TRBJ2-7; 8 bases fit TRBD1. Germline CDR1 reads SNHLY; CDR2 reads FYNNEI. V was pared by 2 bases and J by 1 base, with 1 base of the junction left unmatched. This CDR3 is 14 amino acids long. The CDR3 coding sequence is TGTGCCAGCAGTGAAAGGACAGGGTCCTACGAGCAGTACTTC. This codes for CASSERTGSYEQYF.

The rearrangement uses TRBV7-2 and TRBJ2-5, with 16 bases matching TRBD2. This CDR3 is 20 amino acids long. Unmatched junction bases numbered 9, after V lost 0 bases and J lost 2 bases. The V gene's germline CDR1 is SGHTA and CDR2 FQGNSA. In nucleotides, the CDR3 is TGTGCCAGCAGCTTAGCCGTTGGGACTAGCGGGAGGGCCCCACAAGAGACCCAGTACTTC. Protein product: CASSLAVGTSGRAPQETQYF.

Comments on this clone: Other nucleotide sequences from this sample produce the same CDR3. This chain links TRBV6-5 with TRBJ2-7, with TRBD1 matching over 7 bases. The J segment lost 4 bases and the V segment lost 5 bases, leaving 5 bases of the junction unmatched. Germline V gene data show CDR1 as MNHEY and CDR2 as SVGAGI. The CDR3 consists of 13 residues. Written as DNA, the CDR3 is TGTGCCAGCAGTAGGACAGGAGTATACGAGCAGTACTTC. As protein: CASSRTGVYEQYF.

J is TRBJ2-3 and V is TRBV18; TRBD2 is a possible D gene (6 bases). The CDR3 runs to 14 residues. V was cut by 3 bases and J by 4 bases, with 11 bases left in between. CDR1 and CDR2 (germline): KGHSH, LQKENI. CDR3 sequence: CASSPVGGADTQYF. DNA for the CDR3: TGTGCCAGCTCACCTGTCGGAGGGGCAGATACGCAGTATTTT. Supplemented by reference TRBV18 and TRBJ2-3, the full variable domain reads NAGVMQNPRHLVRRRGQEARLRCSPMKGHSHVYWYRQLPEEGLKFMVYLQKENIIDESGMPKERFSAEFPKEGPSILRIQQVVRGDSAAYFCASSPVGGADTQYFGPGTRLTVL.

The chain employs TRBV6-5 and TRBJ2-7; 7 bases are a match to TRBD1. The CDR3 consists of 14 residues. CDR1 is MNHEY, CDR2 SVGAGI, per germline. V lost 6 bases, J lost 4 bases, and 9 bases stayed unmatched. The CDR3 loop is CASSPDRVLYEQYF. In DNA, the CDR3 is TGTGCCAGCAGCCCCGACAGGGTCCTATACGAGCAGTACTTC.

In its sample, this clone was seen once. This chain connects TRBV2 to TRBJ2-1; TRBD1 aligns across 9 bases. The junction had 8 bases not matched to a gene; V was cut back by 6 bases and J by 5 bases. Germline V lookup: CDR1 SNHLY, CDR2 FYNNEI. This CDR3 has 15 residues. CDR3 in amino acids: CASRVQGAENNEQFF. CDR3 sequence (DNA): TGTGCCAGCAGGGTACAGGGGGCCGAAAACAATGAGCAGTTCTTC.

The V call is TRBV25-1, the J call TRBJ1-1; D remains ambiguous. With 7 bases removed from V and 4 bases from J, the gap between germline ends came to 16 bases. CDR3 size: 14 residues. From germline, CDR1 is MGHDK and CDR2 SYGVNS. The CDR3 coding sequence is TGTGCCAGCAAGGAGGATCCGGCGGGCACTGAAGCTTTCTTT. Amino acids: CASKEDPAGTEAFF.

As for this clone: The same CDR3 arises from other DNA sequences in this sample as well. The genes are TRBV30 and TRBJ1-1; D perhaps matches TRBD1 (5 bases). CDR1 is GTSNPN and CDR2 is SVGIG in the germline V gene (reference sequence). This CDR3 contains 11 residues. V lost 0 bases to trimming and J lost 9 bases, with 8 bases between them. The CDR3 coding sequence is TGTGCCTGGAGTGTAACAGGAAAAGCTTTCTTT. Translation: CAWSVTGKAFF.

In this sample, this clone turned up once. J is TRBJ1-5 and V is TRBV28, with D tentatively TRBD1 (6 bases). CDR3 length: 15 residues. The V end lost 5 bases, the J end lost 4 bases, and 15 bases lay between the germline ends. Germline CDR1 and CDR2: MDHEN and SYDVKM. CDR3 region: CASSVLTGTNQPQHF. The CDR3 nucleotides read TGTGCCAGCAGTGTTCTAACCGGGACAAATCAGCCCCAGCATTTT.

A single count supports this clone. CDR3 coding DNA: TGCGCCAGCAGCTTGGAGGGCGGGACGAATGAGCAGTTCTTC. Its translation: CASSLEGGTNEQFF. This rearrangement joins TRBV5-1 to TRBJ2-1; tentative D call: TRBD2 (6 bases). V lost 0 bases to trimming and J lost 7 bases, with 11 bases between them. Germline V gene data show CDR1 as SGHRS and CDR2 as YFSETQ. This CDR3 spans 14 amino acids.

The chain couples TRBV18 to TRBJ2-7; D uncertain. V was pared by 8 bases and J by 6 bases, with 17 bases between. Germline lookup yields CDR1 KGHSH and CDR2 LQKENI. The CDR3 loop spans 13 amino acids. The CDR3 region is CASLSTVGGEQYF. CDR3 coding DNA: TGTGCCAGCCTCAGTACAGTGGGTGGCGAGCAGTACTTC. Based on the CDR3 plus reference TRBV18 and TRBJ2-7, the full variable domain is NAGVMQNPRHLVRRRGQEARLRCSPMKGHSHVYWYRQLPEEGLKFMVYLQKENIIDESGMPKERFSAEFPKEGPSILRIQQVVRGDSAAYFCASLSTVGGEQYFGPGTRLTVT.

A few counts support this clone. The V and J genes are TRBV5-8 and TRBJ2-7; D is undetermined. Trimming shortened V by 0 bases and J by 0 bases, and 10 bases separated the two germline ends. CDR3 length: 15 residues. From germline, CDR1 is SGHTS and CDR2 YDEGEE. CDR3 sequence: CASSLAAVGSYEQYF. In nucleotides, the CDR3 is TGTGCCAGCAGCTTGGCGGCGGTAGGCTCCTACGAGCAGTACTTC.

The rearrangement links TRBV5-6 to TRBJ2-1; D possibly uses TRBD1 or TRBD2 (5 bases each). Germline CDR1 is SGHDT and CDR2 is YYEEEE. This CDR3 has 15 residues. Trimming stripped 6 bases from V and 4 bases from J, with 17 bases between. The CDR3 loop reads CASIRGGFSYNEQFF. The CDR3 region has the DNA TGTGCCAGCATCCGGGGCGGCTTCTCTTACAATGAGCAGTTCTTC. The full variable domain, completed using reference TRBV5-6 and TRBJ2-1, is DAGVTQSPTHLIKTRGQQVTLRCSPKSGHDTVSWYQQALGQGPQFIFQYYEEEERQRGNFPDRFSGHQFPNYSSELNVNALLLGDSALYLCASIRGGFSYNEQFFGPGTRLTVL.

This clone was detected only a few times. This CDR3 is also generated by other DNA sequences in the sample. The J gene is TRBJ1-1, the V gene TRBV29-1; D unclear. V lost 4 bases and J 0 bases, leaving 3 bases between the germline ends. The CDR3 loop spans 11 amino acids. Germline lookup yields CDR1 SQVTM and CDR2 ANQGSEA. The CDR3 DNA reads as TGCAGCGTTGGCCTGAACACTGAAGCTTTCTTT. Amino acids: CSVGLNTEAFF.

This chain links TRBV4-3 with TRBJ2-1; 14 bases fit TRBD2. CDR3 length equals 16 residues. CDR1 and CDR2 from the germline V gene are LGHNA and YSLEER. The ends lost 0 bases at V and 7 bases at J; junction bases unmatched: 2. The CDR3 nucleotides are TGCGCCAGCAGCCAAGAGGGACTAGCGGGAGTAAATGAGCAGTTCTTC. It codes for CASSQEGLAGVNEQFF.

The V call is TRBV4-1, the J call TRBJ2-7; 10 bases align to TRBD1. The length of the CDR3 is 15 residues. V shed 3 bases and J 3 bases; nucleotides not matched to a gene: 5. Germline CDR1 MGHRA, CDR2 YSYEKL. The CDR3 loop is CASSHTGQGNYEQYF. The CDR3 DNA reads TGCGCCAGCAGCCACACGGGACAGGGGAACTACGAGCAGTACTTC.

On this clone itself: Other DNA sequences in this sample translate to the same CDR3. This chain joins TRBV6-5 and TRBJ2-7, with no clear D. The CDR3 runs 14 residues. CDR1 and CDR2 (germline): MNHEY, SVGAGI. Trimming removed 0 bases from V and 2 bases from J, with 8 bases in between. The CDR3: CASSYSTLTYEQYF. CDR3 bases: TGTGCCAGCAGTTACTCGACCCTTACCTACGAGCAGTACTTC.

This chain connects TRBV2 to TRBJ1-2; 7 bases match TRBD1. V gave up 6 bases and J gave up 2 bases; unmatched junction bases: 6. Germline assignment: CDR1 SNHLY and CDR2 FYNNEI. The CDR3 is 14 residues long. This CDR3 reads CASRYRGSNYGYTF. The CDR3, as DNA: TGTGCCAGCAGATACAGGGGAAGCAACTATGGCTACACCTTC. The whole variable domain, remainder taken from reference TRBV2 and TRBJ1-2, is EPEVTQTPSHQVTQMGQEVILRCVPISNHLYFYWYRQILGQKVEFLVSFYNNEISEKSEIFDDQFSVERPDGSNFTLKIRSTKLEDSAMYFCASRYRGSNYGYTFGSGTRLTVV.

As concerns this clone: This same CDR3 is encoded by further DNA sequences in the sample. The rearrangement uses TRBV28 and TRBJ1-4; no clear D. Germline CDR1 and CDR2: MDHEN and SYDVKM. This CDR3 region has 14 residues. V shed 3 bases and J shed 0 bases, with 5 bases lying between them. The CDR3 bases are TGTGCCAGCAGTTTGTCTGCAACTAATGAAAAACTGTTTTTT. Its protein product is CASSLSATNEKLFF.

This chain joins TRBV7-2 and TRBJ1-1; tentative D call: TRBD1 (5 bases). V was cut by 3 bases and J by 1 base, with 9 bases left in between. This CDR3 has 14 residues. From germline, CDR1 is SGHTA and CDR2 FQGNSA. CDR3 sequence: CASSFLDKNTEAFF. The DNA of the CDR3 is TGTGCCAGCAGCTTCCTGGACAAGAACACTGAAGCTTTCTTT.

The chain uses TRBV6-1 and TRBJ1-1, with TRBD1 as a possible D gene (6 bases). This CDR3 comprises 14 residues. Trimming shortened V by 4 bases and J by 1 base, and 10 bases separated the two germline ends. Germline V gives CDR1 MNHNS, CDR2 SASEGT. The CDR3 nucleotides are TGTGCCAGCAGTGTAGGGGGGAAGAACACTGAAGCTTTCTTT. It codes for CASSVGGKNTEAFF.

V and J are TRBV5-1 and TRBJ1-1; D call uncertain. Trimming took off 4 bases at V and 1 base at J, with 17 bases between the two ends. Germline V gene sequence: CDR1 SGHRS, CDR2 YFSETQ. CDR3 length: 16 amino acids. In DNA form, the CDR3 reads TGCGCCAGCAGCCCTGATTCGGGGTCCACGAACACTGAAGCTTTCTTT. It translates to CASSPDSGSTNTEAFF.

The V and J genes are TRBV4-3 and TRBJ1-5; unclear D gene. The CDR3 length is 15 residues. V was trimmed by 0 bases and J by 6 bases, leaving 12 bases between them. Germline CDR1 reads LGHNA; CDR2 reads YSLEER. Written as DNA, the CDR3 is TGCGCCAGCAGCCAAGATGGGGAGGGATCTCAGCCCCAGCATTTT. Its translation: CASSQDGEGSQPQHF.

This chain connects TRBV7-8 to TRBJ2-5; tentative D call: TRBD1 (6 bases). The germline gives CDR1 SGHVS, CDR2 FQNEAQ. The CDR3 totals 16 residues. V was shortened by 0 bases and J by 1 base, with 12 bases between the two germline ends. The CDR3 is CASSLARGKGQETQYF. DNA for the CDR3: TGTGCCAGCAGCTTAGCGAGGGGGAAGGGCCAAGAGACCCAGTACTTC.

The V gene is TRBV28, the J gene TRBJ1-2; 9 nucleotides agree with TRBD1. The CDR3 extends over 15 amino acids. Germline CDR1 reads MDHEN; CDR2 reads SYDVKM. Trimming removed 5 bases from V and 7 bases from J; junction bases left unmatched: 11. The CDR3 DNA reads as TGTGCCAGCAGTCTACCTGGGGGACAGGGAGGTGGCTACACCTTC. It encodes CASSLPGGQGGGYTF.